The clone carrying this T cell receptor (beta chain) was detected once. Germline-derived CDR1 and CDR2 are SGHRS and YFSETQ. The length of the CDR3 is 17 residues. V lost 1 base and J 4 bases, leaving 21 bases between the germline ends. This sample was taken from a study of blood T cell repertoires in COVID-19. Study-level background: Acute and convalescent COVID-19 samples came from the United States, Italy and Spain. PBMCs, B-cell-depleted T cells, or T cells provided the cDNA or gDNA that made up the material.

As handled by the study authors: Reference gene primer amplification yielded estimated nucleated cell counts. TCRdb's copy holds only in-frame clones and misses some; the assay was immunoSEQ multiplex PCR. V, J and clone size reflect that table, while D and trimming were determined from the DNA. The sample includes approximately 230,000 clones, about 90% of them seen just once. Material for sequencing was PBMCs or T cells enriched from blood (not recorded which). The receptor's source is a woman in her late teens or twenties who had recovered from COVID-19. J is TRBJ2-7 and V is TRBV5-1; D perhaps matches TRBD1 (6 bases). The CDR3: CASSLSPTGWGWYEQYF. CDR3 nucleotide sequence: TGCGCCAGCAGCTTGTCTCCAACAGGGTGGGGTTGGTACGAGCAGTACTTC.